This T cell receptor (beta chain) came from a study of blood T cell repertoires in COVID-19. Study-level information: In each case, the material was cDNA or gDNA derived from T cells, B-cell-depleted T cells, or PBMCs.

Per the original data handling: Scientists estimated how many nucleated cells there were by amplifying reference gene primers. Repertoires were generated with immunoSEQ multiplex PCR, while TCRdb's copy carries only in-frame clones and drops some. D and trimming come from the DNA, and the V and J calls and clone size come from that table. The sample has more than 250,000 clones, more than 80% seen once; the top ten hold approximately 6%. The length of the CDR3 is 15 residues. Deletions cut 2 bases from V and 7 bases from J, with 14 bases between. CDR1 is LGHNA and CDR2 is YNFKEQ in the germline V gene.

The sequencing sample was made of peripheral blood. The J gene is TRBJ1-4, the V gene TRBV4-2; unclear D gene. The clonotype comes from a woman aged 45-59 years with COVID-19, enrolled during active disease. The CDR3: CASSQKRWVGEKLFF. CDR3 DNA: TGTGCCAGCAGCCAAAAGCGCTGGGTCGGTGAAAAACTGTTTTTT.